This T cell receptor beta chain was captured in a study of T cell repertoires in cytomegalovirus infection. In the study overall: Use of recently identified HLA-C-restricted and well-studied HLA-B-restricted CMV epitopes was part of the study. Based on public TCR beta signatures, there were indications of CMV infection and of a matching HLA type.

On this clonotype itself: Its antigen is undetermined.

Findings and limits, study-wide: In two of eight donors, the top clonotype was HLA-C-restricted CMV-specific. Accumulated public TCR beta family frequency recognized individuals carrying CMV together with the relevant HLA.

Germline V gene lookup returns CDR1 DFQATT and CDR2 SNEGSKA (reference sequence). This CDR3 region has 15 residues. The V gene lost 0 bases and the J gene lost 0 bases, with 9 bases spanning the gap. TCRdb used MiXCR to reprocess the reads, holding one entry per CDR3 protein. Among around 770,000 distinct CDR3 sequences listed, about 29% were seen once. This TCR came from a human donor in good health (CMV status not recorded). Some clones in this sample may be carry-over from other donors' samples. V gene TRBV20-1 combines with J gene TRBJ1-3; D is unclear. Sequenced here: cultured CD8+ T cells from PBMCs, sampled from culture after CMV antigen stimulation. This CDR3 reads CSARDSERSGNTIYF. The CDR3 bases are TGCAGTGCTAGAGATAGTGAGCGCTCTGGAAACACCATATATTTT.